This passage covers 32 T cell receptor beta chains from one sample sequenced in a study of identical twins. Via MiXCR, TCRdb re-called the 5' RACE reads, giving one row per CDR3 protein. This repertoire shows 150,000 or so distinct CDR3 sequences, around 3.4% found once; its top ten account for more than 7%. Source material: memory T cells sorted from blood. These receptors were obtained from a man younger than 30 in good health.

There are many counts of this clonotype. The chain combines TRBV4-3 with TRBJ2-1; D unclear. The germline gives CDR1 LGHNA, CDR2 YSLEER. CDR3 size: 15 residues. Trimming took off 0 bases at V and 5 bases at J, with 11 bases between the two ends. The CDR3 protein is CASSQDYRSHNEQFF. In DNA form, the CDR3 reads TGCGCCAGCAGCCAAGATTATCGATCTCACAATGAGCAGTTCTTC.

V and J are TRBV3-1 and TRBJ2-5; tentative D call: TRBD1 (7 bases). Germline V gene lookup returns CDR1 LGHDT and CDR2 YNNKEL (reference sequence). The CDR3 has 15 residues. V gave up 1 base and J gave up 5 bases, with 14 bases separating them. CDR3 coding DNA: TGTGCCAGCAGCCAAGTGGAGGGGGCCCGGGAGACCCAGTACTTC. Translating gives CASSQVEGARETQYF.

This clonotype was detected ten times or more. V is TRBV24-1 and J is TRBJ1-1; D might be TRBD1 (5 bases). There are 13 residues in the CDR3. V was shortened by 3 bases and J by 1 base, with 5 bases between the two germline ends. Germline values: CDR1 KGHDR, CDR2 SFDVKD. DNA for the CDR3: TGTGCCACCAGTGATGACAGGAACACTGAAGCTTTCTTT. This translates into CATSDDRNTEAFF.

This clonotype was counted ten times or more. V gene TRBV9 combines with J gene TRBJ2-5; D is perhaps TRBD1 (5 bases). CDR1 and CDR2 (germline): SGDLS, YYNGEE. V lost 0 bases and J 5 bases, leaving 11 bases between the germline ends. The length of the CDR3 is 14 residues. DNA for the CDR3: TGTGCCAGCAGCGTAGTGGCAGGGCGGGAGACCCAGTACTTC. Its translation is CASSVVAGRETQYF.

In its sample, this clonotype was seen many times. The V gene is TRBV4-2, the J gene TRBJ2-3, with a possible D match to TRBD1 (6 bases). In germline, CDR1 is LGHNA, CDR2 YNFKEQ. The CDR3 loop spans 15 amino acids. V lost 2 bases to trimming and J lost 5 bases, with 14 bases between them. Written as DNA, the CDR3 is TGTGCCAGCAGCCAACCTACAGGGTTGGGAGATACGCAGTATTTT. It yields the protein CASSQPTGLGDTQYF.

The V and J genes are TRBV14 and TRBJ2-2, with TRBD2 identical over 10 bases. Germline loops: CDR1 SGHDN, CDR2 FVKESK. The CDR3 has 15 residues. The V and J ends lost 4 bases and 5 bases, in that order; junction bases with no gene match: 4. The CDR3 DNA is TGTGCCAGCAGCCCGATACTAGCGGGAACCGGGGAGCTGTTTTTT. Translated: CASSPILAGTGELFF.

This clonotype was counted many times. V and J are TRBV29-1 and TRBJ2-7; D unresolved. Between the trimmed V and J ends, which lost 4 bases and 6 bases, there was a span of 13 bases. The germline gives CDR1 SQVTM, CDR2 ANQGSEA. The CDR3 has 12 amino acids. In DNA, the CDR3 is TGCAGCGTTGTAGAGACAACCCTCGAGCAGTACTTC. Amino acids: CSVVETTLEQYF.

Ten or more counts support this clonotype. For the CDR3, the DNA is TGTGCCAGTAGTTTCCGCAGAGAAGCTTTCTTT. Amino acid sequence: CASSFRREAFF. The chain links TRBV19 to TRBJ1-1; no reliable D call. The CDR3 sequence is 11 residues long. V was trimmed by 5 bases and J by 8 bases, leaving 9 bases between them. Germline assignment: CDR1 LNHDA and CDR2 SQIVND (reference sequence).

This clonotype was seen at least ten times. This chain uses TRBV6-1 with TRBJ2-7; possibly TRBD2 for D (5 bases). The CDR3 has 14 residues. V shed 6 bases and J shed 2 bases, with 14 bases lying between them. In germline, CDR1 is MNHNS, CDR2 SASEGT. CDR3 coding DNA: TGTGCCAGCAGCCGTCCGGGGAACCCCTACGAGCAGTACTTC. Translating gives CASSRPGNPYEQYF.

This clonotype was seen ten or more times. Compared with germline, one end of the junction differs, possibly owing to a read error. The chain carries TRBV30 and TRBJ2-7; the match to TRBD1 covers 9 bases. Germline CDR1 reads GTSNPN; CDR2 reads SVGIG (reference sequence). The CDR3 has 14 amino acids. CDR3 loop: CVWSEAGQGGRQYF. CDR3 bases: TGTGTCTGGAGTGAGGCGGGACAGGGTGGGCGGCAGTACTTC.

This clonotype was found a few times. The chain joins TRBV12-3 or TRBV12-4 to TRBJ1-1; no clear D. The CDR3 spans 16 residues. V was shortened by 2 bases and J by 0 bases, with 13 bases between the two germline ends. The chain's CDR3 is CASSLLGVRMNTEAFF. The CDR3 DNA reads as TGTGCCAGCAGTTTATTGGGTGTCAGAATGAACACTGAAGCTTTCTTT.

This clonotype was recorded many times. The gene calls are TRBV20-1 and TRBJ2-1; 10 bases are shared with TRBD2. Per the germline V gene, CDR1 is DFQATT and CDR2 is SNEGSKA (reference sequence). V was clipped by 6 bases and J by 2 bases; unmatched bases: 4. This CDR3 region has 14 residues. This CDR3 reads CSAKTSGAYNEQFF. The CDR3, as DNA: TGCAGTGCGAAAACTAGCGGGGCCTACAATGAGCAGTTCTTC.

This clonotype was counted at least ten times. The chain uses TRBV20-1 and TRBJ1-1; tentatively, D is TRBD1 (5 bases). The CDR3 contains 14 residues. The germline V gene has CDR1 DFQATT and CDR2 SNEGSKA (reference sequence). With 1 base removed from V and 0 bases from J, the gap between germline ends came to 9 bases. In DNA form, the CDR3 reads TGCAGTGCTAGAGCGGGGGGGGTGAACACTGAAGCTTTCTTT. This translates into CSARAGGVNTEAFF.

The sample holds many counts of this clonotype. The chain employs TRBV4-3 and TRBJ2-3; D gene unclear. The CDR3 length is 12 residues. The germline gives CDR1 LGHNA, CDR2 YSLEER. V was shortened by 3 bases and J by 3 bases, with 4 bases between the two germline ends. The CDR3 coding sequence is TGCGCCAGCAGCCATGGGACAGATACGCAGTATTTT. Encoded protein: CASSHGTDTQYF.

The sample holds many counts of this clonotype. V and J are TRBV20-1 and TRBJ1-2; D unclear. Trimming took 6 bases from V and 1 from J, leaving 15 bases between them. Germline CDR1 DFQATT, CDR2 SNEGSKA (reference sequence). This CDR3 has 14 residues. DNA of the CDR3: TGCAGTGCCCCGAGGGTCGGGAATAACTATGGCTACACCTTC. Encoded protein: CSAPRVGNNYGYTF.

Ten or more counts support this clonotype. CDR3 in amino acids: CAISETPYEQYF. CDR3 bases: TGTGCCATCAGCGAGACACCATACGAGCAGTACTTC. The chain recombines TRBV10-3 with TRBJ2-7; no clear D. Trimming left V 6 bases short and J 4 bases short, with 10 bases between. The CDR3 length is 12 residues. Germline CDR1 reads ENHRY; CDR2 reads SYGVKD.

The chain employs TRBV5-1 and TRBJ2-7; D not certain. Germline CDR1 reads SGHRS; CDR2 reads YFSETQ. The V end was cut by 4 bases, the J end by 5 bases, with 13 bases between. The CDR3 loop spans 13 amino acids. CDR3 protein: CASSQLITDEQYF. The CDR3 DNA is TGCGCCAGCAGCCAATTAATTACAGACGAGCAGTACTTC.

This clonotype has ten or more counts. This sequence joins TRBV14 and TRBJ2-7, with 7 nucleotides matching TRBD1. The V gene's germline CDR1 is SGHDN and CDR2 FVKESK. V gave up 1 base and J gave up 2 bases; unmatched junction bases: 5. The CDR3 spans 15 residues. CDR3 in amino acids: CASSQADRAAYEQYF. The CDR3 region has the DNA TGTGCCAGCAGCCAAGCCGACAGGGCGGCCTACGAGCAGTACTTC.

This clonotype was recorded at least ten times. The chain links TRBV28 to TRBJ2-1; TRBD2 aligns across 14 bases. CDR3 length: 15 amino acids. V gave up 7 bases and J gave up 10 bases; unmatched junction bases: 9. CDR1 MDHEN and CDR2 SYDVKM come from the germline V gene. CDR3 in amino acids: CASTPAGLAGVEQFF. The CDR3 DNA is TGTGCCAGCACCCCAGCGGGACTAGCGGGAGTCGAGCAGTTCTTC.

This clonotype has a single count. This may come from a read error, since a much larger clone is one base off. The rearrangement joins TRBV5-6 to TRBJ2-1; 8 bases agree with TRBD2. CDR3 size: 15 residues. Germline values: CDR1 SGHDT, CDR2 YYEEEE. CDR3 sequence reads: CASSLGLALFGERFF. The CDR3 DNA is TGTGCCAGCAGCTTGGGACTAGCGCTTTTCGGAGAGCGGTTCTTC.

At least ten counts were recorded for this clonotype. The V and J genes are TRBV7-8 and TRBJ2-7; possibly TRBD2 for D (6 bases). The CDR3 totals 16 residues. Per the germline V gene, CDR1 is SGHVS and CDR2 is FQNEAQ. Between the trimmed V and J ends, which lost 6 bases and 4 bases, there was a span of 22 bases. This CDR3 is CASSPRRGRVDYEQYV. CDR3 nucleotide sequence: TGTGCCAGCAGTCCACGGCGGGGACGCGTTGATTACGAGCAGTACGTC.

This clonotype was counted many times. The rearrangement joins TRBV6-5 to TRBJ2-5; D possibly corresponds to TRBD1 (6 bases). V dropped 0 bases and J dropped 5 bases, with 16 bases sitting between them. The CDR3 loop spans 16 amino acids. CDR1 is MNHEY, CDR2 SVGAGI, per germline. The CDR3 DNA reads TGTGCCAGCAGTTACTCGAATCAGGGGATAGGGGAGACCCAGTACTTC. Its translation is CASSYSNQGIGETQYF.

This clonotype was seen repeatedly, ten times or more. The chain is built from TRBV5-1 and TRBJ2-1; D perhaps matches TRBD2 (5 bases). CDR3 length: 14 amino acids. Trimming stripped 4 bases from V and 4 bases from J, with 12 bases between. Germline lookup yields CDR1 SGHRS and CDR2 YFSETQ. CDR3 sequence reads: CASSLGEIYNEQFF. The CDR3 DNA is TGCGCCAGCAGCCTGGGAGAAATTTACAATGAGCAGTTCTTC. Full variable domain (missing parts from reference TRBV5-1 and TRBJ2-1): KAGVTQTPRYLIKTRGQQVTLSCSPISGHRSVSWYQQTPGQGLQFLFEYFSETQRNKGNFPGRFSGRQFSNSRSEMNVSTLELGDSALYLCASSLGEIYNEQFFGPGTRLTVL.

This clonotype was recorded a few times. The chain links TRBV7-6 to TRBJ2-3; 16 bases line up with TRBD2. Unmatched junction bases numbered 9, after V lost 3 bases and J lost 6 bases. In germline, CDR1 is SGHVS, CDR2 FNYEAQ. This CDR3 spans 18 amino acids. CDR3 amino acids: CASSLAGTSGRAADTQYF. CDR3 bases: TGTGCCAGCAGCTTGGCCGGGACTAGCGGGAGGGCCGCGGATACGCAGTATTTT.

In this sample, this clonotype turned up many times. CDR3 nucleotides: TGTGCCAGCAGCCGAATCCCCGGACTAGCGGGAGGGTCCGGGTTCACAGATACGCAGTATTTT. Its translation: CASSRIPGLAGGSGFTDTQYF. The chain employs TRBV3-2 and TRBJ2-3; TRBD2, the D gene given by the table, was not confirmed from the DNA. TRBV3-2 is reported as a pseudogene. This CDR3 comprises 21 residues.

This clonotype was seen repeatedly, ten times or more. The chain employs TRBV4-2 and TRBJ2-1; D is unresolved. With 6 bases removed from V and 3 bases from J, the gap between germline ends came to 15 bases. The CDR3 length is 15 residues. Germline V gene data show CDR1 as LGHNA and CDR2 as YNFKEQ. DNA of the CDR3: TGTGCCAGCAGATCCTATTCAATTCTCTACAATGAGCAGTTCTTC. This gives the protein CASRSYSILYNEQFF.

Many counts were recorded for this clonotype. The chain couples TRBV6-2 or TRBV6-3 to TRBJ2-7, with D possibly matching TRBD1 (5 bases). The CDR3 spans 12 residues. Germline values: CDR1 MNHEY, CDR2 SVGEGT. V was pared by 9 bases and J by 3 bases, with 12 bases between. The CDR3 DNA is TGTGCCAGTAGACAGTTTATCTACGAGCAGTACTTC. This translates into CASRQFIYEQYF.

Ten or more counts support this clonotype. This CDR3 is CSASATRSGVRFGYSNQPQHF. The CDR3 DNA reads as TGCAGTGCTAGCGCCACGAGGTCTGGGGTGAGATTCGGTTATAGCAATCAGCCCCAGCATTTT. The chain is built from TRBV20-1 and TRBJ1-5, with D uncertain. The CDR3 is 21 residues long. V lost 3 bases to trimming and J lost 0 bases, with 30 bases between them. In germline, CDR1 is DFQATT, CDR2 SNEGSKA (reference sequence).

This clonotype was counted ten times or more. The rearrangement uses TRBV6-5 and TRBJ2-1; a weak D match, TRBD1 (5 bases). Per germline, CDR1 MNHEY and CDR2 SVGAGI. CDR3 size: 12 residues. Trimming removed 5 bases at V and 8 bases at J, with 10 bases between. The CDR3 sequence is CASSALTDEQFF. The CDR3 DNA sequence: TGTGCCAGCAGTGCCCTGACAGATGAGCAGTTCTTC.

This clonotype has at least ten counts. The rearrangement uses TRBV6-2 or TRBV6-3 and TRBJ2-5; 10 bases match TRBD1. V gave up 6 bases and J gave up 4 bases; unmatched junction bases: 5. This CDR3 is 14 amino acids long. Germline V gene sequence: CDR1 MNHEY, CDR2 SVGEGT. The CDR3 here is CASSATGGGETQYF. The CDR3 DNA follows: TGTGCCAGCAGCGCGACAGGGGGCGGAGAGACCCAGTACTTC.

The rearrangement links TRBV2 to TRBJ1-4, with a tentative D call TRBD1 (5 bases). The germline V gene has CDR1 SNHLY and CDR2 FYNNEI. CDR3 length: 12 residues. Trimming shortened V by 6 bases and J by 11 bases, and 13 bases separated the two germline ends. The CDR3 DNA follows: TGTGCCAGCAGCGCAGGGTGGTCGAAACTGTTTTTT. This gives the protein CASSAGWSKLFF.

This clonotype was picked up many times. This chain uses TRBV12-3 or TRBV12-4 with TRBJ1-1, with D maybe TRBD1 (6 bases). CDR3 size: 15 residues. The ends were cut back, 5 bases at V and 11 bases at J, with 24 bases in the middle. CDR3 sequence reads: CASSPIMGAFGSAFF. The CDR3 nucleotides are TGTGCCAGCAGTCCAATCATGGGGGCGTTTGGAAGTGCTTTCTTT.